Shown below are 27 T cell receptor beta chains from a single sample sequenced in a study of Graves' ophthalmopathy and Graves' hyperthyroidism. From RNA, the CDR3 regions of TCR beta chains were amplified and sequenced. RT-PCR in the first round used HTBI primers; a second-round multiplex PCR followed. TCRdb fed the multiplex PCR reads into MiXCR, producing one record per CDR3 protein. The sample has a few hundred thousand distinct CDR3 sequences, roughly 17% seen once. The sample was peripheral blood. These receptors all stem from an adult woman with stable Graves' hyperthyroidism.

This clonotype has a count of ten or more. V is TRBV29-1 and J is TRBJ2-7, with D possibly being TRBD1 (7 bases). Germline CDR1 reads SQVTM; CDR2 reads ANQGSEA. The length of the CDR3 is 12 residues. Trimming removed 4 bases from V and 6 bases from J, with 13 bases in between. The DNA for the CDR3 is TGCAGCGTTGCGGAGGGGGCCGGCGAGCAGTACTTC. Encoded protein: CSVAEGAGEQYF.

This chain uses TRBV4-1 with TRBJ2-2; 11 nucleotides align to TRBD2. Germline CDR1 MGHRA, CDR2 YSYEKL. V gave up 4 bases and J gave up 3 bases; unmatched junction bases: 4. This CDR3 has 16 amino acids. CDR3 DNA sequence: TGCGCCAGCAGCCCAACTAGCGGGAGAGACACCGGGGAGCTGTTTTTT. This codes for CASSPTSGRDTGELFF.

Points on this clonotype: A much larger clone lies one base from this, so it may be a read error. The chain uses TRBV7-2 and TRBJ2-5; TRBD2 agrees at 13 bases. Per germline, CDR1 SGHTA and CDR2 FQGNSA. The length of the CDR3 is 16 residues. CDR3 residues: CASSLGLAGGGETKYF. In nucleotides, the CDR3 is TGTGCCAGCAGCTTAGGACTAGCGGGAGGAGGAGAGACCAAGTACTTC.

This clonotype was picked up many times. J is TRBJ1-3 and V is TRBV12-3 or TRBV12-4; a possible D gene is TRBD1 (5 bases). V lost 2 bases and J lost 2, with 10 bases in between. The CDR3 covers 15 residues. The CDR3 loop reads CASSLRGTAGNTIYF. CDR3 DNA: TGTGCCAGCAGTTTACGGGGGACGGCTGGAAACACCATATATTTT.

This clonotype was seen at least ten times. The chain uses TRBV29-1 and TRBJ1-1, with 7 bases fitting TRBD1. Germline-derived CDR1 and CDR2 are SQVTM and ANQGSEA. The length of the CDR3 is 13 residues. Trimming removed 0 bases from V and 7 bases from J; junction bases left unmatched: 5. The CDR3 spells CSVEEKQGFEAFF. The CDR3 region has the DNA TGCAGCGTTGAAGAAAAACAGGGGTTTGAAGCTTTCTTT.

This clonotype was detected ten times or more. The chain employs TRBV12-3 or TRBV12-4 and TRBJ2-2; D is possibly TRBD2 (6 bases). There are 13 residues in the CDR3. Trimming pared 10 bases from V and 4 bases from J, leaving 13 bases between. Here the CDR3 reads CAISGLVTGELFF. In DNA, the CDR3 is TGTGCCATCAGCGGGTTGGTCACCGGGGAGCTGTTTTTT.

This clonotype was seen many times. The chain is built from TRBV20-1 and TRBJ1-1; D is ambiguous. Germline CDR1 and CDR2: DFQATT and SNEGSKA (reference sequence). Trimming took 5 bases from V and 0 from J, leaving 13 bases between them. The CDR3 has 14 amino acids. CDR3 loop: CSARVGVLNTEAFF. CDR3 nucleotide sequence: TGCAGTGCTCGGGTAGGAGTGCTGAACACTGAAGCTTTCTTT.

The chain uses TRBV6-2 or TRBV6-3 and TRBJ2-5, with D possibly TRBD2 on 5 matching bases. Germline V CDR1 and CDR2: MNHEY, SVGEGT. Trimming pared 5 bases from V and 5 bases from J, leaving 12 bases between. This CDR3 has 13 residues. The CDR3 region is CASSLLAWETQYF. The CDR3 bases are TGTGCCAGCAGTCTTCTAGCTTGGGAGACCCAGTACTTC.

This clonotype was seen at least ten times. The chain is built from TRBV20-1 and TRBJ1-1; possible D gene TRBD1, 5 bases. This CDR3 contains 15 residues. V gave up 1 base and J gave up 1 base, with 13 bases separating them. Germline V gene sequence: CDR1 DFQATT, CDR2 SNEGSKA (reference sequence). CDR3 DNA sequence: TGCAGTGCTAGAGTGTCCGGGGCGCGGAACACTGAAGCTTTCTTT. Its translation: CSARVSGARNTEAFF.

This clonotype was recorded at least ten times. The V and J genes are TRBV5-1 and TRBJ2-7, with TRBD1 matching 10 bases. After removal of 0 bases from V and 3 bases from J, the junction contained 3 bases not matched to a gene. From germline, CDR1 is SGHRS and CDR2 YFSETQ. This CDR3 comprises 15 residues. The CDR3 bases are TGCGCCAGCAGCTTGGGGACAGGGGGAAACTACGAGCAGTACTTC. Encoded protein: CASSLGTGGNYEQYF. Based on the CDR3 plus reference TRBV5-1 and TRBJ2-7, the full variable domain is KAGVTQTPRYLIKTRGQQVTLSCSPISGHRSVSWYQQTPGQGLQFLFEYFSETQRNKGNFPGRFSGRQFSNSRSEMNVSTLELGDSALYLCASSLGTGGNYEQYFGPGTRLTVT.

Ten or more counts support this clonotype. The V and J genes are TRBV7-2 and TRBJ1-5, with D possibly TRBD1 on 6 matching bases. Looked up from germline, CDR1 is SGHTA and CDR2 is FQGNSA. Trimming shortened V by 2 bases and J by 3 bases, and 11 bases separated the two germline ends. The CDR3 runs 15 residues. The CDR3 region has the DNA TGTGCCAGCAGCTTAAGGGGGGGTAACAATCAGCCCCAGCATTTT. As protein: CASSLRGGNNQPQHF.

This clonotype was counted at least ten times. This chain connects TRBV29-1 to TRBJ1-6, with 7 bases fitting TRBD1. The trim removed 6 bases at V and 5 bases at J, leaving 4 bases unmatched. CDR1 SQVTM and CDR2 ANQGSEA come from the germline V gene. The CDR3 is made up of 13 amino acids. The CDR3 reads CSVGDRDNSPLHF. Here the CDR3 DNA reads TGCAGCGTGGGCGACAGGGATAATTCACCCCTCCACTTT.

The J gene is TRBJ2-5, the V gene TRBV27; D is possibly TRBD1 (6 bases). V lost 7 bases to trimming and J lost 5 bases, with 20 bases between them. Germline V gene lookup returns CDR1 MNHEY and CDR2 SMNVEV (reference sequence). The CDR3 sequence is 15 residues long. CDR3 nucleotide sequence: TGTGCCAGCACCAAACTGGGACAAGGGGTGGAGACCCAGTACTTC. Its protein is CASTKLGQGVETQYF.

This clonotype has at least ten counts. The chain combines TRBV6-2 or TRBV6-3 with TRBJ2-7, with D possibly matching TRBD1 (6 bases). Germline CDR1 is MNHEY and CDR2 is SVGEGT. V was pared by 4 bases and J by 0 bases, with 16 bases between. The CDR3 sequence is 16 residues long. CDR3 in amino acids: CASSFAGGDSSYEQYF. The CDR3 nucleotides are TGTGCCAGCAGTTTTGCTGGGGGCGATTCCTCCTACGAGCAGTACTTC.

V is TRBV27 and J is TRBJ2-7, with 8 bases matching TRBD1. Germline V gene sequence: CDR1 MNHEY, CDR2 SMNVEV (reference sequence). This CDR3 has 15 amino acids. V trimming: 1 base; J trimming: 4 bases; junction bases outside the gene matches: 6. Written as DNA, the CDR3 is TGTGCCAGCAGTTTATTAGGGACAGGAGAGTACGAGCAGTACTTC. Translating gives CASSLLGTGEYEQYF.

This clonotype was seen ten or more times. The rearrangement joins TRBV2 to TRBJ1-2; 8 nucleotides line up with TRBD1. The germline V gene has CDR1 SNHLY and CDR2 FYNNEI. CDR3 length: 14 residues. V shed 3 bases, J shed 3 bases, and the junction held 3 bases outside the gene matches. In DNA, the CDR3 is TGTGCCAGCAGTGATAACAGGGGGGACTATGGCTACACCTTC. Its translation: CASSDNRGDYGYTF.

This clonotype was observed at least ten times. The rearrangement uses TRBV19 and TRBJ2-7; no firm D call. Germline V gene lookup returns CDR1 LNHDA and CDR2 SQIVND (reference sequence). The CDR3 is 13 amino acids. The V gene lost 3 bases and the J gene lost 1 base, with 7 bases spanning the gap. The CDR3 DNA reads TGTGCCAGTAGTATTTCGGTGTCCTACGAGCAGTACTTC. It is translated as CASSISVSYEQYF.

The CDR3 region has the DNA TGTGCCAGCAGTCTGTCGGAACCGGGACAGGGACGAGATGGCTACACCTTC. Protein product: CASSLSEPGQGRDGYTF. The chain has TRBV6-1 and TRBJ1-2; 9 nucleotides line up with TRBD1. In germline, CDR1 is MNHNS, CDR2 SASEGT. V dropped 5 bases and J dropped 6; count of bases not matched to a gene: 16. CDR3 length: 17 residues.

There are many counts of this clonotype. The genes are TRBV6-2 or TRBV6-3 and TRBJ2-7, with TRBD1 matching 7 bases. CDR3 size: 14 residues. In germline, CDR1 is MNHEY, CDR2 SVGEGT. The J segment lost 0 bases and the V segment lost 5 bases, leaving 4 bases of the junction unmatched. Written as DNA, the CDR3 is TGTGCCAGCAGTATCGGGACAGACTCCTACGAGCAGTACTTC. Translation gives CASSIGTDSYEQYF.

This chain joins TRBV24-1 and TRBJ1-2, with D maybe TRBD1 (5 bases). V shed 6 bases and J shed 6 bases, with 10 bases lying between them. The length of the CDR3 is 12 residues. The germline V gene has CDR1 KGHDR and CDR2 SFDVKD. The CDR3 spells CATSTLRDGYTF. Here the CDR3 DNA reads TGTGCCACCAGTACCCTCAGGGATGGCTACACCTTC.

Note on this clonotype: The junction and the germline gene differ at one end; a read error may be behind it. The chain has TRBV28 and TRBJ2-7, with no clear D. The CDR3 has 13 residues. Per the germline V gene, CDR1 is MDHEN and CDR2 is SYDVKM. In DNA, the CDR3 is TGTTCCAGCAGTTTATTCTCGGGCAACGAGCGGTACTTC. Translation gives CSSSLFSGNERYF.

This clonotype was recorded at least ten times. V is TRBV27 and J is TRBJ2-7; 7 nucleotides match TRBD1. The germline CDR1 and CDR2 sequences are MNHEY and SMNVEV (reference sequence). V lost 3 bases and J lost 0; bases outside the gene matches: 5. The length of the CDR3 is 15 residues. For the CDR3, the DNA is TGTGCCAGCAGTTTCCAGGGGGAAAGCTCCTACGAGCAGTACTTC. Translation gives CASSFQGESSYEQYF.

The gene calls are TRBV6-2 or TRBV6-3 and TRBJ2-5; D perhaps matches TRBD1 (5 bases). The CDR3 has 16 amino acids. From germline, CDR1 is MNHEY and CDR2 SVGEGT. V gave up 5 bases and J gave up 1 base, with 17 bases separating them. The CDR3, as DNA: TGTGCCAGCAGTCGAGATTTACAGGCGATCCAAGAGACCCAGTACTTC. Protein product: CASSRDLQAIQETQYF.

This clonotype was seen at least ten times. Written as DNA, the CDR3 is TGTGCCAGCCGGGGACAGGATAACTATGGCTACACCTTC. It is translated as CASRGQDNYGYTF. The chain carries TRBV28 and TRBJ1-2, with 8 bases identical to TRBD1. The CDR3 runs to 13 residues. The junction had 3 bases not matched to a gene; V was cut back by 8 bases and J by 1 base. Germline V gene sequence: CDR1 MDHEN, CDR2 SYDVKM.

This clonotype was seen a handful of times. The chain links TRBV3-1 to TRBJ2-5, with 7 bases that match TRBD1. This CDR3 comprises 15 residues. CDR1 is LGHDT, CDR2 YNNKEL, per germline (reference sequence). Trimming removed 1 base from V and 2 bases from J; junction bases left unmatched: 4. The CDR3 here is CASSQARTGQETQYF. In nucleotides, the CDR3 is TGTGCCAGCAGCCAAGCTAGGACAGGACAAGAGACCCAGTACTTC.

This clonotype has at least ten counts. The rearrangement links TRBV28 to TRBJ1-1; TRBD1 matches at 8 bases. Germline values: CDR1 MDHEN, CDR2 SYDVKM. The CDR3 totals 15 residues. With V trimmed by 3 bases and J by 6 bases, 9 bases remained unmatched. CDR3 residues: CASSLPGTGRSEAFF. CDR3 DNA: TGTGCCAGCAGTTTGCCCGGGACAGGCCGCTCTGAAGCTTTCTTT. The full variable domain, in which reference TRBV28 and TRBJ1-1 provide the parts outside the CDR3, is DVKVTQSSRYLVKRTGEKVFLECVQDMDHENMFWYRQDPGLGLRLIYFSYDVKMKEKGDIPEGYSVSREKKERFSLILESASTNQTSMYLCASSLPGTGRSEAFFGQGTRLTVV.

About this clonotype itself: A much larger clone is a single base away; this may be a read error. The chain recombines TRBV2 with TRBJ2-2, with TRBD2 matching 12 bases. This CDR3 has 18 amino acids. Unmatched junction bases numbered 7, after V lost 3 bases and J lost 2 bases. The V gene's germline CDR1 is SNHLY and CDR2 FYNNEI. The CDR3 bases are TGTGCCAGCAGTGAGGAGACTAGCGGGAGTTACAACACCGGGGAGCTGTTTTTT. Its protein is CASSEETSGSYNTGELFF.